Following are 25 T cell receptor beta chains from one sample sequenced in a study of a mutant IDH1 vaccine in newly diagnosed glioma. Sample time point: week 35, safety follow-up. The vaccine gave 300 ug of a 20-mer mutant IDH1 peptide subcutaneously per dose. The method was immunoSEQ multiplex PCR; TCRdb's version includes in-frame clones alone and lacks a portion of them. The sample records 30,000 or so clones, under 85% being singletons. For these TCRs, the target antigens are not known. The sequences come from PBMCs, collected from a glioma patient whose treatment included an IDH1 peptide vaccine. Receptors were obtained from a woman aged 25 to 39 with glioma. Some clones in this sample may be carry-over from other donors' samples.

The gene calls are TRBV27 and TRBJ1-5, with D maybe TRBD1 (5 bases). Germline V gene lookup returns CDR1 MNHEY and CDR2 SMNVEV (reference sequence). The germline V and J ends were trimmed by 4 bases and 4 bases, with 8 bases remaining between them. The CDR3 has 13 residues. In DNA, the CDR3 is TGTGCCAGCAGTTGGCAGGGAAATCAGCCCCAGCATTTT. Translation gives CASSWQGNQPQHF.

The J gene is TRBJ2-1, the V gene TRBV9; the match to TRBD2 covers 11 bases. This CDR3 is 15 amino acids long. Germline values: CDR1 SGDLS, CDR2 YYNGEE. V trimming: 2 bases; J trimming: 6 bases; junction bases outside the gene matches: 4. The CDR3 DNA sequence: TGTGCCAGCAGCGTTAGACTAGCGGGGTCCAATGAGCAGTTCTTC. It encodes CASSVRLAGSNEQFF.

The rearrangement joins TRBV6-4 to TRBJ2-1; TRBD1 is a possible D gene (7 bases). Trimming pared 2 bases from V and 0 bases from J, leaving 17 bases between. CDR1 and CDR2 (germline): MRHNA, SNTAGT. The CDR3 totals 18 residues. CDR3 in amino acids: CASSDPSAGGNSYNEQFF. In DNA, the CDR3 is TGTGCCAGCAGTGACCCCTCAGCAGGGGGGAACTCCTACAATGAGCAGTTCTTC.

This chain connects TRBV25-1 to TRBJ2-1; 7 bases are shared with TRBD1. Germline assignment: CDR1 MGHDK and CDR2 SYGVNS. Trimming took 1 base from V and 8 from J; bases not matched to a gene: 8. The CDR3 has 15 residues. CDR3 sequence: CASSEWGQRSDEQFF. As DNA, the CDR3 is TGTGCCAGCAGTGAATGGGGACAGCGTAGCGATGAGCAGTTCTTC. Complete variable domain (other parts from reference TRBV25-1 and TRBJ2-1): EADIYQTPRYLVIGTGKKITLECSQTMGHDKMYWYQQDPGMELHLIHYSYGVNSTEKGDLSSESTVSRIRTEHFPLTLESARPSHTSQYLCASSEWGQRSDEQFFGPGTRLTVL.

This clone was found a few times. CDR3 sequence reads: CASSLDRTGITEAFF. CDR3 in DNA: TGTGCCAGCAGCTTAGATCGGACAGGCATCACTGAAGCTTTCTTT. The chain joins TRBV11-3 to TRBJ1-1; TRBD1 agrees at 7 bases. The CDR3 has 15 residues. The trim removed 0 bases at V and 4 bases at J, leaving 5 bases unmatched. The germline gives CDR1 SGHNT, CDR2 YENEEA.

This chain links TRBV29-1 with TRBJ1-5; 10 bases are a match to TRBD1. The trim removed 7 bases at V and 3 bases at J, leaving 3 bases unmatched. The germline V gene encodes CDR1 SQVTM and CDR2 ANQGSEA. The CDR3 has 13 amino acids. The CDR3 protein is CSGGQGFNQPQHF. In nucleotides, the CDR3 is TGCAGCGGGGGACAGGGGTTCAATCAGCCCCAGCATTTT. Supplemented by reference TRBV29-1 and TRBJ1-5, the full variable domain reads SAVISQKPSRDICQRGTSLTIQCQVDSQVTMMFWYRQQPGQSLTLIATANQGSEATYESGFVIDKFPISRPNLTFSTLTVSNMSPEDSSIYLCSGGQGFNQPQHFGDGTRLSIL.

The chain carries TRBV5-1 and TRBJ1-1; tentative D call: TRBD1 (5 bases). This CDR3 contains 15 residues. V gave up 0 bases and J gave up 4 bases, with 13 bases separating them. In germline, CDR1 is SGHRS, CDR2 YFSETQ. Here the CDR3 reads CASSLAGPPGTEAFF. CDR3 sequence (DNA): TGCGCCAGCAGCTTGGCGGGGCCCCCTGGCACTGAAGCTTTCTTT.

The CDR3 DNA reads as TGTGCCAGCGGGGTAAGGGGGATGAACACTGAAGCTTTCTTT. It encodes CASGVRGMNTEAFF. The chain has TRBV6-5 and TRBJ1-1; TRBD1 might be the D (6 bases). This CDR3 has 14 amino acids. The V gene lost 8 bases and the J gene lost 0 bases, with 13 bases spanning the gap. Germline V CDR1 and CDR2: MNHEY, SVGAGI.

V is TRBV7-6 and J is TRBJ1-5; D gene ambiguous. This CDR3 is 16 amino acids long. Germline loops: CDR1 SGHVS, CDR2 FNYEAQ. The V end lost 1 base, the J end lost 4 bases, and 14 bases lay between the germline ends. The CDR3 nucleotides are TGTGCCAGCAGCTTAGAAGGTTTCGGGATGAATCAGCCCCAGCATTTT. Amino acid sequence: CASSLEGFGMNQPQHF.

This sequence joins TRBV4-1 and TRBJ1-4; D is possibly TRBD1 (5 bases). V was trimmed by 4 bases and J by 10 bases, leaving 10 bases between them. The germline gives CDR1 MGHRA, CDR2 YSYEKL. The CDR3 covers 12 residues. DNA for the CDR3: TGCGCCAGCAGCCCCCCGAGGGGAAAACTGTTTTTT. Its protein is CASSPPRGKLFF.

V usage is TRBV15 and J usage is TRBJ2-7; no reliable D call. The CDR3 runs 12 residues. The germline gives CDR1 LNHNV, CDR2 YYDKDF (reference sequence). Trimming removed 1 base from V and 6 bases from J, with 7 bases in between. The CDR3: CATSRGAREQYF. The CDR3 nucleotides are TGTGCCACCAGCAGAGGGGCCCGCGAGCAGTACTTC.

The gene calls are TRBV7-6 and TRBJ1-5; the D is unclear. The germline CDR1 and CDR2 sequences are SGHVS and FNYEAQ. CDR3 size: 15 residues. Trimming took off 6 bases at V and 4 bases at J, with 16 bases between the two ends. Here the CDR3 DNA reads TGTGCCAGCAGTTCGAGCGGATTTCGGAATCAGCCCCAGCATTTT. It encodes CASSSSGFRNQPQHF.

V is TRBV6-1 and J is TRBJ1-5; D not resolved. The CDR3 covers 14 residues. CDR1 is MNHNS and CDR2 is SASEGT in the germline V gene. Trimming cost V 8 bases and J 2 bases, with 13 bases left between them. CDR3 DNA sequence: TGTGCCAGCCGGAAACCCGGGCGCAATCAGCCCCAGCATTTT. It codes for CASRKPGRNQPQHF.

The V and J genes are TRBV14 and TRBJ2-7; D is unclear. V gave up 2 bases and J gave up 3 bases, with 2 bases separating them. The CDR3 runs to 11 residues. Germline-derived CDR1 and CDR2 are SGHDN and FVKESK. The CDR3, as DNA: TGTGCCAGCAGCCAAAGCTACGAGCAGTACTTC. Translated, it gives CASSQSYEQYF.

The chain carries TRBV15 and TRBJ1-4; the D gene is possibly TRBD1 (6 bases). With 1 base removed from V and 5 bases from J, the gap between germline ends came to 14 bases. Germline V lookup: CDR1 LNHNV, CDR2 YYDKDF (reference sequence). The CDR3 consists of 16 residues. CDR3 nucleotide sequence: TGTGCCACCAGCAGAGTAAGGGCAGGGGCGAATGAAAAACTGTTTTTT. Translated: CATSRVRAGANEKLFF.

The chain has TRBV5-5 and TRBJ1-5; no firm D call. In germline, CDR1 is SGHKS, CDR2 YYEKEE (reference sequence). The CDR3 length is 14 residues. V lost 0 bases and J lost 3, with 7 bases in between. The CDR3 DNA follows: TGTGCCAGCAGCTTGGAACAGAACAATCAGCCCCAGCATTTT. It yields the protein CASSLEQNNQPQHF.

This chain links TRBV5-6 with TRBJ1-4, with unresolved D. CDR1 and CDR2 from the germline V gene are SGHDT and YYEEEE. This CDR3 is built from 12 residues. V was shortened by 3 bases and J by 3 bases, with 3 bases between the two germline ends. The CDR3 sequence: CASSSANEKLFF. The CDR3 DNA reads as TGTGCCAGCAGCTCTGCTAATGAAAAACTGTTTTTT. Full variable domain (remainder filled in from reference TRBV5-6 and TRBJ1-4): DAGVTQSPTHLIKTRGQQVTLRCSPKSGHDTVSWYQQALGQGPQFIFQYYEEEERQRGNFPDRFSGHQFPNYSSELNVNALLLGDSALYLCASSSANEKLFFGSGTQLSVL.

The V and J genes are TRBV27 and TRBJ2-7; TRBD1 might be the D (5 bases). The germline CDR1 and CDR2 sequences are MNHEY and SMNVEV (reference sequence). The CDR3 loop spans 12 amino acids. V gave up 7 bases and J gave up 4 bases, with 11 bases separating them. The CDR3 region has the DNA TGTGCCAGCAAGGGGCAGTTATACGAGCAGTACTTC. Translation gives CASKGQLYEQYF.

The rearrangement uses TRBV9 and TRBJ1-2; D gene unclear. The CDR3 covers 13 residues. Germline CDR1 reads SGDLS; CDR2 reads YYNGEE. Trimming pared 0 bases from V and 1 base from J, leaving 4 bases between. The CDR3 DNA is TGTGCCAGCAGCGTAGTGAGTAACTATGGCTACACCTTC. Translated, it gives CASSVVSNYGYTF.

This clone has a single count. The chain carries TRBV6-5 and TRBJ2-5; TRBD1 is a possible D gene (8 bases). Trimming removed 6 bases from V and 4 bases from J, with 18 bases in between. Per germline, CDR1 MNHEY and CDR2 SVGAGI. This CDR3 comprises 15 residues. The CDR3 DNA sequence: TGTGCCAGCAGCCCCCGGACAGGGAGGGTAGAGACCCAGTACTTC. This codes for CASSPRTGRVETQYF.

In DNA form, the CDR3 reads TGTGCCAGCAGCCGAAACATGAACACTGAAGCTTTCTTT. This encodes CASSRNMNTEAFF. This sequence joins TRBV27 and TRBJ1-1, with no clear D. V lost 6 bases and J lost 0, with 8 bases in between. This CDR3 region has 13 residues. The germline gives CDR1 MNHEY, CDR2 SMNVEV (reference sequence).

The chain combines TRBV2 with TRBJ2-5, with a possible D match to TRBD1 (6 bases). Trimming removed 7 bases at V and 9 bases at J, with 21 bases between. CDR1 and CDR2 from the germline V gene are SNHLY and FYNNEI. The CDR3 runs to 14 residues. The CDR3 DNA reads as TGTGCCAGCATGGAGACAGGTGGAAGGTCGGCCCAGTACTTC. This gives the protein CASMETGGRSAQYF.

J is TRBJ2-3 and V is TRBV5-1; 12 bases agree with TRBD2. CDR1 and CDR2 from the germline V gene are SGHRS and YFSETQ. CDR3 length equals 17 residues. The V segment lost 1 base and the J segment 4 bases; nucleotides outside the gene matches: 7. The CDR3 here is CASSLLTSGSRPDTQYF. CDR3 in DNA: TGCGCCAGCAGCTTGCTGACTAGCGGGAGTCGGCCAGATACGCAGTATTTT.

Details on this clone: Germline and junction disagree at one end, which may indicate a read error. The chain uses TRBV7-7 and TRBJ2-3, with 7 bases matching TRBD2. The germline CDR1 and CDR2 sequences are SSHAT and FNYEAQ (reference sequence). This CDR3 spans 14 amino acids. The DNA of the CDR3 is TGTGCTAGCAGCTCTGGGGGGGGCACAGATACGCAGTATTTT. Translation: CASSSGGGTDTQYF. Looking up the rest from reference TRBV7-7 and TRBJ2-3 gives the full variable domain: GAGVSQSPRYKVTKRGQDVTLRCDPISSHATLYWYQQALGQGPEFLTYFNYEAQPDKSGLPSDRFSAERPEGSISTLTIQRTEQRDSAMYRCASSSGGGTDTQYFGPGTRLTVL.

In this sample, this clone turned up once. The genes are TRBV27 and TRBJ1-3; 7 nucleotides agree with TRBD1. J lost 0 bases, V lost 4 bases, and 9 bases had no gene match. Per germline, CDR1 MNHEY and CDR2 SMNVEV (reference sequence). CDR3 size: 17 residues. The CDR3 loop is CASSSQSQGHSGNTIYF. CDR3 DNA sequence: TGTGCCAGCAGTTCCCAATCACAGGGGCACTCTGGAAACACCATATATTTT.